This is a list of T cell receptor beta chains from one sample in a study of T cells expressing NK-cell markers. TCRdb reprocessed the 5' RACE reads, with one entry per CDR3 protein and no DNA. Here the sample table reports more than 120,000 distinct CDR3 sequences. Sequences were obtained from blood T cells: a sorted CD56 or NKG2C T cell subset, CD4+ or CD8+ T cells, or bulk PBMC T cells (not recorded which). These receptor sequences come from a man younger than 35 in good health. Both conserved end residues are part of each CDR3.

j_call v_call cdr3_aa
TRBJ2-2 TRBV9 CASSVMLALPGELFF
TRBJ2-1 TRBV24-1 CATSDPAGTGAYNEQFF
TRBJ2-1 TRBV7-3 CASSLGQGVDNEQFF
TRBJ2-3 TRBV30 CAWSPQIAGFTDTQYF
TRBJ2-5 TRBV20-1 CSARDREVWETQYF
TRBJ2-3 TRBV12-3/TRBV12-4 CASSPIPDTQYF
TRBJ2-1 TRBV12-3/TRBV12-4 CASSFRLAGVGSYNEQFF
TRBJ2-3 TRBV28 CASSLSGARTDTQYF
TRBJ1-3 TRBV18 CASSPPVFHAGAPGNTIYF
TRBJ2-2 TRBV11-1 CASSYTGTELKGVTGELFF
TRBJ2-1 TRBV27 CASSPISGRAWDEQFF
TRBJ2-3 TRBV7-9 CASSSDREVDTQYF
TRBJ2-1 TRBV5-1 CASSFPTSMYNEQFF
TRBJ2-1 TRBV2 CASSETAENNEQFF
TRBJ2-6 TRBV25-1 CASSAMPSSGANVLTF
TRBJ1-1 TRBV19 CASSISIPVEAFF
TRBJ1-4 TRBV7-8 CASSEGTGDGEKLFF
TRBJ2-2 TRBV15 CATSRRTGGSGELFF
TRBJ2-3 TRBV18 CASSLKSTDTQYF
TRBJ2-7 TRBV3-1 CASSPGPRSEQYF
TRBJ2-7 TRBV4-3 CASSPERSAYEQYF
TRBJ2-1 TRBV6-2/TRBV6-3 CASSYSRTSGTSGDEQFF
TRBJ1-3 TRBV5-5 CASRTDSSGNTIYF
TRBJ2-1 TRBV12-3/TRBV12-4 CASSFPLNEQFF
TRBJ2-2 TRBV7-3 CASRALASGYTGELFF
TRBJ2-3 TRBV29-1 CSVRVTDTQYF
TRBJ2-2 TRBV6-5 CASSYDPFTGELFF
TRBJ2-1 TRBV15 CATSRVGGRAGGFF
TRBJ1-1 TRBV12-3/TRBV12-4 CASSTPDRADTEAFF
TRBJ2-3 TRBV7-3 CASSLIPGQGTDTQYF
TRBJ2-1 TRBV2 CASSEGRAGDGDEQFF